The 30 T cell receptor beta chains presented below share a single source sample, sequenced in a study of blood T cell repertoires in COVID-19. Sequencing was performed with immunoSEQ multiplex PCR; in TCRdb, only in-frame clones are kept and a portion is missing. The sample has about 270,000 clones; approximately 90% are singletons. Sequenced sample: PBMCs or T cells enriched from blood (not recorded which). Every receptor here comes from a woman in her thirties with acute COVID-19.

This chain links TRBV5-1 with TRBJ2-6; D gene ambiguous. The CDR3 consists of 18 residues. CDR1 and CDR2 from the germline V gene are SGHRS and YFSETQ. V gave up 3 bases and J gave up 3 bases, with 19 bases separating them. As DNA, the CDR3 is TGCGCCAGCAGCTCAACCCCTTTAGTATCGGGTGGGGCCAACGTCCTGACTTTC. This encodes CASSSTPLVSGGANVLTF. Looking up the rest from reference TRBV5-1 and TRBJ2-6 gives the full variable domain: KAGVTQTPRYLIKTRGQQVTLSCSPISGHRSVSWYQQTPGQGLQFLFEYFSETQRNKGNFPGRFSGRQFSNSRSEMNVSTLELGDSALYLCASSSTPLVSGGANVLTFGAGSRLTVL.

The chain uses TRBV7-8 and TRBJ1-2, with D unclear. Germline CDR1 and CDR2: SGHVS and FQNEAQ. V lost 3 bases and J lost 7, with 9 bases in between. This CDR3 is 12 amino acids long. The CDR3 is CASSFTEGGYTF. CDR3 sequence (DNA): TGTGCCAGCAGCTTCACGGAGGGTGGCTACACCTTC. The whole variable domain, remainder taken from reference TRBV7-8 and TRBJ1-2, is GAGVSQSPRYKVAKRGQDVALRCDPISGHVSLFWYQQALGQGPEFLTYFQNEAQLDKSGLPSDRFFAERPEGSVSTLKIQRTQQEDSAVYLCASSFTEGGYTFGSGTRLTVV.

This chain connects TRBV4-1 to TRBJ1-1; TRBD1 is a possible D gene (6 bases). Trimming cost V 3 bases and J 3 bases, with 20 bases left between them. This CDR3 has 17 residues. Germline CDR1 MGHRA, CDR2 YSYEKL. DNA of the CDR3: TGCGCCAGCAGCCAGCCCGGAGGTGGGGGCCGGGACACTGAAGCTTTCTTT. This encodes CASSQPGGGGRDTEAFF.

V and J are TRBV27 and TRBJ1-2; tentative D call: TRBD1 (5 bases). Trimming removed 0 bases from V and 4 bases from J, with 12 bases in between. Germline values: CDR1 MNHEY, CDR2 SMNVEV (reference sequence). The CDR3 contains 15 residues. DNA of the CDR3: TGTGCCAGCAGTTTATCGAATCAGGGTGTCTATGGCTACACCTTC. Amino acid sequence: CASSLSNQGVYGYTF.

This chain links TRBV15 with TRBJ2-5; D is possibly TRBD1 (5 bases). V shed 0 bases and J shed 2 bases, with 10 bases lying between them. This CDR3 spans 15 amino acids. CDR1 LNHNV and CDR2 YYDKDF come from the germline V gene (reference sequence). The CDR3, as DNA: TGTGCCACCAGCAGAGACAGGGTAGGGCAAGAGACCCAGTACTTC. Translation: CATSRDRVGQETQYF.

The rearrangement uses TRBV28 and TRBJ1-1, with D unclear. The CDR3 extends over 12 amino acids. The germline V and J ends were trimmed by 6 bases and 3 bases, with 8 bases remaining between them. The V gene's germline CDR1 is MDHEN and CDR2 SYDVKM. The CDR3 DNA is TGTGCCAGCAGGCGAATGGACACTGAAGCTTTCTTT. As protein: CASRRMDTEAFF.

The chain joins TRBV28 to TRBJ2-1; no definite D call. The CDR3 extends over 11 amino acids. Trimming took off 5 bases at V and 6 bases at J, with 5 bases between the two ends. CDR1 and CDR2 (germline): MDHEN, SYDVKM. The DNA for the CDR3 is TGTGCCAGCAGTCCTAGCAATGAGCAGTTCTTC. Translating gives CASSPSNEQFF.

The chain recombines TRBV29-1 with TRBJ2-1; 10 bases are shared with TRBD1. J was trimmed by 6 bases and V by 2 bases; bases with no gene match: 10. The germline gives CDR1 SQVTM, CDR2 ANQGSEA. The CDR3 runs 16 residues. The CDR3 DNA follows: TGCAGCGTTGAATCGACAGGGGGCGCGAGAGGCAATGAGCAGTTCTTC. It translates to CSVESTGGARGNEQFF.

The genes are TRBV9 and TRBJ2-1, with D maybe TRBD1 (6 bases). The CDR3 runs 19 residues. V dropped 3 bases and J dropped 0 bases, with 22 bases sitting between them. CDR1 SGDLS and CDR2 YYNGEE come from the germline V gene. CDR3 sequence reads: CASSALGAGKPSSYNEQFF. The CDR3 region has the DNA TGTGCCAGCAGCGCCCTGGGGGCGGGCAAACCGAGCTCCTACAATGAGCAGTTCTTC.

This clone was observed a single time. V gene TRBV24-1 combines with J gene TRBJ2-1, with TRBD2 identical over 14 bases. V gave up 1 base and J gave up 8 bases; unmatched junction bases: 9. This CDR3 contains 18 residues. Germline CDR1 KGHDR, CDR2 SFDVKD. CDR3 DNA sequence: TGTGCCACCAGTGATTTTAGCGCCGGGACTAGCGGGAGTGATGAGCAGTTCTTC. Encoded protein: CATSDFSAGTSGSDEQFF.

Turning to this clone: Other DNA sequences in the sample encode the same CDR3. The chain uses TRBV7-3 and TRBJ2-2; TRBD1 is a possible D gene (6 bases). The germline gives CDR1 SGHTA, CDR2 FQGTGA. The CDR3 is made up of 12 amino acids. Trimming removed 8 bases at V and 6 bases at J, with 10 bases between. CDR3 coding DNA: TGTGCCAGCGGCGAGGGGGCCGGGGAGCTGTTTTTT. Its translation is CASGEGAGELFF.

This chain uses TRBV3-1 (or the pseudogene TRBV3-2) with TRBJ2-7; TRBD1 agrees at 8 bases. V shed 2 bases and J 1 base; nucleotides not matched to a gene: 1. The CDR3 runs 14 residues. Germline V gives CDR1 LGHDT, CDR2 YNNKEL (reference sequence). CDR3 loop: CASSQQGASYEQYF. The CDR3, as DNA: TGTGCCAGCAGCCAACAGGGGGCTTCCTACGAGCAGTACTTC.

The V and J genes are TRBV5-4 and TRBJ1-4; 8 positions match TRBD1. The CDR3 is 14 amino acids. The J segment lost 4 bases and the V segment lost 5 bases, leaving 4 bases of the junction unmatched. The germline V gene has CDR1 SGHNT and CDR2 YYREEE (reference sequence). The CDR3 bases are TGTGCCAGCAGTGTGACAGGGGATAATGAAAAACTGTTTTTT. This sequence encodes CASSVTGDNEKLFF.

V and J are TRBV19 and TRBJ2-1; TRBD2 aligns across 12 bases. Trimming removed 11 bases from V and 5 bases from J; junction bases left unmatched: 7. The germline gives CDR1 LNHDA, CDR2 SQIVND (reference sequence). The CDR3 sequence is 14 residues long. Here the CDR3 reads CAAGRTSGNNEQFF. The CDR3, as DNA: TGTGCCGCCGGAAGGACTAGCGGGAACAATGAGCAGTTCTTC.

The gene calls are TRBV7-8 and TRBJ2-7, with 8 bases matching TRBD2. CDR3 length: 13 residues. The V segment lost 8 bases and the J segment 0 bases; nucleotides outside the gene matches: 3. The germline V gene encodes CDR1 SGHVS and CDR2 FQNEAQ. The CDR3 sequence: CASRGRTSYEQYF. The CDR3, as DNA: TGTGCCAGCCGCGGGAGGACCTCCTACGAGCAGTACTTC.

The V call is TRBV27, the J call TRBJ2-7, with 7 bases fitting TRBD2. In germline, CDR1 is MNHEY, CDR2 SMNVEV (reference sequence). This CDR3 comprises 14 residues. The trim removed 7 bases at V and 2 bases at J, leaving 8 bases unmatched. This chain's CDR3 is CASKTTSVPYEQYF. CDR3 DNA sequence: TGTGCCAGCAAGACAACTAGCGTACCCTACGAGCAGTACTTC.

The chain links TRBV3-1 (or the pseudogene TRBV3-2) to TRBJ1-1; D ambiguous. Trimming took off 4 bases at V and 1 base at J, with 7 bases between the two ends. Germline loops: CDR1 LGHDT, CDR2 YNNKEL (reference sequence). The CDR3 is 13 residues long. The CDR3 DNA reads TGTGCCAGCAGCCCTGCAGAGAACACTGAAGCTTTCTTT. Translation gives CASSPAENTEAFF.

The rearrangement uses TRBV5-1 and TRBJ2-1; a weak D match, TRBD2 (5 bases). The V end lost 1 base, the J end lost 5 bases, and 16 bases lay between the germline ends. The CDR3 is 16 residues long. In germline, CDR1 is SGHRS, CDR2 YFSETQ. The CDR3 DNA is TGCGCCAGCAGCTTGTTCCGGACTCACCTAAACAATGAGCAGTTCTTC. Translated, it gives CASSLFRTHLNNEQFF.

V and J are TRBV3-1 (or the pseudogene TRBV3-2) and TRBJ2-1; a possible D gene is TRBD2 (6 bases). V lost 3 bases, J lost 5 bases, and 8 bases lay in between. The CDR3 has 13 amino acids. In germline, CDR1 is LGHDT, CDR2 YNNKEL (reference sequence). CDR3 residues: CASSQGTDNEQFF. DNA of the CDR3: TGTGCCAGCAGCCAGGGGACTGACAATGAGCAGTTCTTC.

This clone is a singleton in its sample. This chain uses TRBV27 with TRBJ2-2; TRBD2 matches 10 bases. Germline CDR1 MNHEY, CDR2 SMNVEV (reference sequence). Trimming took 3 bases from V and 6 from J; bases not matched to a gene: 4. The CDR3 is 15 residues long. CDR3 amino acids: CASSFLLAGAGELFF. The CDR3 nucleotides read TGTGCCAGCAGTTTTTTGCTAGCGGGAGCCGGGGAGCTGTTTTTT.

V is TRBV10-3 and J is TRBJ1-5; no clear D. CDR1 is ENHRY, CDR2 SYGVKD, per germline. The CDR3 has 15 amino acids. V was pared by 0 bases and J by 1 base, with 7 bases between. CDR3 loop: CAISESQVSNQPQHF. CDR3 sequence (DNA): TGTGCCATCAGTGAGTCGCAGGTGAGCAATCAGCCCCAGCATTTT.

The genes are TRBV4-1 and TRBJ2-5; perhaps TRBD2 as D (5 bases). CDR1 is MGHRA, CDR2 YSYEKL, per germline. The V end lost 0 bases, the J end lost 5 bases, and 16 bases lay between the germline ends. The CDR3 totals 16 residues. The DNA for the CDR3 is TGCGCCAGCAGCCAAGAAGGCGGGTTCGTGTTGGAGACCCAGTACTTC. Amino acids: CASSQEGGFVLETQYF.

The genes are TRBV19 and TRBJ2-7; D remains ambiguous. Trimming pared 3 bases from V and 4 bases from J, leaving 10 bases between. The CDR3 has 13 amino acids. Germline CDR1 is LNHDA and CDR2 is SQIVND (reference sequence). The CDR3 reads CASSILADYEQYF. As DNA, the CDR3 is TGTGCCAGTAGTATCTTGGCAGATTACGAGCAGTACTTC.

This chain uses TRBV28 with TRBJ1-5; TRBD1 agrees at 7 bases. Germline CDR1 MDHEN, CDR2 SYDVKM. Trimming removed 6 bases from V and 2 bases from J; junction bases left unmatched: 10. CDR3 size: 16 residues. The CDR3 DNA reads as TGTGCCAGCAGAACCGCGACAGGGCTTGGCAATCAGCCCCAGCATTTT. The encoded protein is CASRTATGLGNQPQHF.

The V and J genes are TRBV4-1 and TRBJ1-2, with 7 nucleotides matching TRBD1. Germline CDR1 and CDR2: MGHRA and YSYEKL. V shed 1 base, J shed 3 bases, and the junction held 8 bases outside the gene matches. The CDR3 is made up of 16 amino acids. The CDR3 DNA is TGCGCCAGCAGCCAAGCCGCGACAGGGAGCGACTATGGCTACACCTTC. Translating gives CASSQAATGSDYGYTF.

The V call is TRBV29-1, the J call TRBJ1-2; D unresolved. The CDR3 spans 12 residues. The germline V gene has CDR1 SQVTM and CDR2 ANQGSEA. V lost 4 bases and J 2 bases, leaving 8 bases between the germline ends. The CDR3: CSVGERNYGYTF. The DNA of the CDR3 is TGCAGCGTTGGGGAGCGCAACTATGGCTACACCTTC.

This rearrangement joins TRBV7-8 to TRBJ1-1; perhaps TRBD1 as D (6 bases). The V and J ends lost 4 bases and 5 bases respectively, with 17 bases between them. The CDR3 is 15 residues long. Germline V lookup: CDR1 SGHVS, CDR2 FQNEAQ. In DNA form, the CDR3 reads TGTGCCAGCAGCTCACGGATCTCAGGGGAGACTGAAGCTTTCTTT. It encodes CASSSRISGETEAFF.

The V and J genes are TRBV7-2 and TRBJ2-5; 12 nucleotides line up with TRBD2. V lost 3 bases to trimming and J lost 5 bases; unmatched junction nucleotides: 4. The CDR3 runs 15 residues. The germline gives CDR1 SGHTA, CDR2 FQGNSA. The CDR3 DNA reads TGTGCCAGCAGCTTGACTAGCGGGGGAGGGGAGACCCAGTACTTC. Translation: CASSLTSGGGETQYF.

The chain employs TRBV3-1 (or the pseudogene TRBV3-2) and TRBJ1-2, with TRBD1 matching 7 bases. The CDR3 consists of 16 residues. Per germline, CDR1 LGHDT and CDR2 YNNKEL (reference sequence). The junction had 10 bases not matched to a gene; V was cut back by 3 bases and J by 3 bases. For the CDR3, the DNA is TGTGCCAGCAGCCAGGAGACAGGGAACCCGCACTATGGCTACACCTTC. Residues: CASSQETGNPHYGYTF.

The V and J genes are TRBV7-9 and TRBJ2-5; 8 nucleotides agree with TRBD1. The CDR3 has 15 residues. Germline assignment: CDR1 SEHNR and CDR2 FQNEAQ (reference sequence). V shed 5 bases, J shed 1 base, and the junction held 6 bases outside the gene matches. Here the CDR3 reads CASSIGQGGQETQYF. The CDR3 nucleotides are TGTGCCAGCAGCATAGGACAGGGAGGCCAAGAGACCCAGTACTTC.